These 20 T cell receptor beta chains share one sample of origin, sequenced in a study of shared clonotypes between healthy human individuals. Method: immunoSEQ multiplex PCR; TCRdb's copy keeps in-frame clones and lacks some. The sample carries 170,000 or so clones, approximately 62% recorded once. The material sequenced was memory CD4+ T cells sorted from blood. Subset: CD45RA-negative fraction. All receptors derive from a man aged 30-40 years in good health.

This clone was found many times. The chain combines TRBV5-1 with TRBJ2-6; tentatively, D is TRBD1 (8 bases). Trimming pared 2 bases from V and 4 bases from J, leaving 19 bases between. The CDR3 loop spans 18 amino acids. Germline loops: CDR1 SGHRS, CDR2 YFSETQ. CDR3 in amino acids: CASSFGGTGLRGANVLTF. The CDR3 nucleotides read TGCGCCAGCAGCTTCGGGGGGACAGGTCTAAGAGGGGCCAACGTCCTGACTTTC. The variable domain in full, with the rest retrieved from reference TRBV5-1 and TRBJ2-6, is KAGVTQTPRYLIKTRGQQVTLSCSPISGHRSVSWYQQTPGQGLQFLFEYFSETQRNKGNFPGRFSGRQFSNSRSEMNVSTLELGDSALYLCASSFGGTGLRGANVLTFGAGSRLTVL.

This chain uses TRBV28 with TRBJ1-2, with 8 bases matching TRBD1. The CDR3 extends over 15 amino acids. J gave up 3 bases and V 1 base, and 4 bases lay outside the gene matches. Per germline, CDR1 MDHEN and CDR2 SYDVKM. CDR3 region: CASSLYRGVDYGYTF. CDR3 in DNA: TGTGCCAGCAGTTTATACAGGGGGGTCGACTATGGCTACACCTTC.

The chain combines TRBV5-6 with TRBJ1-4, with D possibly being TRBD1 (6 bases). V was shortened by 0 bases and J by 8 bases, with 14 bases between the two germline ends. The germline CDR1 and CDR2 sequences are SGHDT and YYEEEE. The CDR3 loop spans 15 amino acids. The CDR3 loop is CASSLAAQGTEKLFF. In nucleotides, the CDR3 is TGTGCCAGCAGCTTGGCCGCGCAGGGGACCGAAAAACTGTTTTTT. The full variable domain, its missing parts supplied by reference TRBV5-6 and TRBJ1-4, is DAGVTQSPTHLIKTRGQQVTLRCSPKSGHDTVSWYQQALGQGPQFIFQYYEEEERQRGNFPDRFSGHQFPNYSSELNVNALLLGDSALYLCASSLAAQGTEKLFFGSGTQLSVL.

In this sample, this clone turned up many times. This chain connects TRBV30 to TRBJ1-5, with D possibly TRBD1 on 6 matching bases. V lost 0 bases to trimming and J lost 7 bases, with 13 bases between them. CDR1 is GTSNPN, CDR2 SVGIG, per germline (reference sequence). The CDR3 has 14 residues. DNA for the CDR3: TGTGCCTGGAGTGTAGGGGGGAAGGGGCAGCCCCAGCATTTT. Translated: CAWSVGGKGQPQHF. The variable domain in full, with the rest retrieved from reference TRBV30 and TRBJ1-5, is SQTIHQWPATLVQPVGSPLSLECTVEGTSNPNLYWYRQAAGRGLQLLFYSVGIGQISSEVPQNLSASRPQDRQFILSSKKLLLSDSGFYLCAWSVGGKGQPQHFGDGTRLSIL.

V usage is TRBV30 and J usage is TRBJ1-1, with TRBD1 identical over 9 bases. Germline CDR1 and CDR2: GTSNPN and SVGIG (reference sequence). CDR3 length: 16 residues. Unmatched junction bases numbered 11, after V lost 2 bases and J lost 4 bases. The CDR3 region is CAWSPWTGASITEAFF. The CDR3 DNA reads TGTGCCTGGAGTCCTTGGACAGGGGCTTCGATCACTGAAGCTTTCTTT. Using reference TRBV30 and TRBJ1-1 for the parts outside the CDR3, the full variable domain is SQTIHQWPATLVQPVGSPLSLECTVEGTSNPNLYWYRQAAGRGLQLLFYSVGIGQISSEVPQNLSASRPQDRQFILSSKKLLLSDSGFYLCAWSPWTGASITEAFFGQGTRLTVV.

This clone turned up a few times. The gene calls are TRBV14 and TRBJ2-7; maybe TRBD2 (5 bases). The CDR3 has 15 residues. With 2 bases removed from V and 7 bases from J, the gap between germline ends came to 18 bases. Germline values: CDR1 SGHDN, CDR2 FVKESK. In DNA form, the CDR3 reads TGTGCCAGCAGCCAAACCGGGATCGTTGATCGGGAGCAGTACTTC. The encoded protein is CASSQTGIVDREQYF.

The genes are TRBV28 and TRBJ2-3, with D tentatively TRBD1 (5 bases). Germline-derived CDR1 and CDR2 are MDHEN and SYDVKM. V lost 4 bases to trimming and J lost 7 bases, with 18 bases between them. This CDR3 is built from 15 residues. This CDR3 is CASSSEQVAGHTQYF. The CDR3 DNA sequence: TGTGCCAGCAGTTCCGAACAGGTTGCAGGGCATACGCAGTATTTT.

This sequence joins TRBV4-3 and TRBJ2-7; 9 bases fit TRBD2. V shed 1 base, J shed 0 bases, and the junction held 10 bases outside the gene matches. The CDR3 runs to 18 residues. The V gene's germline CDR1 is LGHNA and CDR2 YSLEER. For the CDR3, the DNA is TGCGCCAGCAGCCAAGGGACCTCGGCTAGCGGGACCTCCTACGAGCAGTACTTC. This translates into CASSQGTSASGTSYEQYF.

The CDR3 reads CASSSQSGTGRETQYF. CDR3 in DNA: TGTGCCAGCAGCTCACAATCCGGGACAGGAAGAGAGACCCAGTACTTC. The chain links TRBV7-9 to TRBJ2-5; 8 bases line up with TRBD1. The CDR3 spans 16 residues. Trimming at V came to 4 bases and at J to 4 bases, leaving 11 bases not matched to a gene. CDR1 and CDR2 from the germline V gene are SEHNR and FQNEAQ (reference sequence). Variable domain in full (rest from reference TRBV7-9 and TRBJ2-5): DTGVSQNPRHKITKRGQNVTFRCDPISEHNRLYWYRQTLGQGPEFLTYFQNEAQLEKSRLLSDRFSAERPKGSFSTLEIQRTEQGDSAMYLCASSSQSGTGRETQYFGPGTRLLVL.

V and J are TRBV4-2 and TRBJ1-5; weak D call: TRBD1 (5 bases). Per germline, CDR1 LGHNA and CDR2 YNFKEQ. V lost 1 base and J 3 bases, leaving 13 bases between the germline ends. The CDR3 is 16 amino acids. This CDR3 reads CASSQGERGYNQPQHF. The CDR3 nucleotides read TGTGCCAGCAGCCAAGGGGAACGGGGGTACAATCAGCCCCAGCATTTT.

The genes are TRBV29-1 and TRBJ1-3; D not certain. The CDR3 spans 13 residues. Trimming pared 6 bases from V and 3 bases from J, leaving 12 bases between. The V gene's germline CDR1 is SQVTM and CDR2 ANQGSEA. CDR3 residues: CSVRGTGGNTIYF. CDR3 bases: TGCAGCGTCCGGGGTACGGGTGGAAACACCATATATTTT.

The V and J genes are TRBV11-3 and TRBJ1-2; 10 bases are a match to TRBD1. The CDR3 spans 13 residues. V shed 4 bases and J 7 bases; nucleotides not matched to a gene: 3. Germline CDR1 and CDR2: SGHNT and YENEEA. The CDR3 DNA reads TGTGCCAGCAGCTGGGACAGGGGAGCTGGCTACACCTTC. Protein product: CASSWDRGAGYTF.

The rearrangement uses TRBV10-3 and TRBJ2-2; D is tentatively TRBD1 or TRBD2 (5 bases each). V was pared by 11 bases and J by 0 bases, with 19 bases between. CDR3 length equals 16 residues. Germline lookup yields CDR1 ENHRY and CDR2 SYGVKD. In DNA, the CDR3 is TGTGCCTTACACGCCGGGGCGGAACCGAACACCGGGGAGCTGTTTTTT. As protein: CALHAGAEPNTGELFF.

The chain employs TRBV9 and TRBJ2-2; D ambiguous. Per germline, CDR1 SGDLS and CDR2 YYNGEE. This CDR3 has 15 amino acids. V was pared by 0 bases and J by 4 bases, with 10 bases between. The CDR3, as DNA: TGTGCCAGCAGCGTAGCTGGCGTACCCACCGGGGAGCTGTTTTTT. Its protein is CASSVAGVPTGELFF.

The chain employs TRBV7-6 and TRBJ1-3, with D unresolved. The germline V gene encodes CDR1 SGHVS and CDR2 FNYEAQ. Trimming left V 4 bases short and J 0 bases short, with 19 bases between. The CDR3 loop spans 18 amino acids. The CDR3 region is CASSSIHPHPSSGNTIYF. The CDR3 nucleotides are TGTGCCAGCAGCTCCATTCACCCCCACCCGAGCTCTGGAAACACCATATATTTT.

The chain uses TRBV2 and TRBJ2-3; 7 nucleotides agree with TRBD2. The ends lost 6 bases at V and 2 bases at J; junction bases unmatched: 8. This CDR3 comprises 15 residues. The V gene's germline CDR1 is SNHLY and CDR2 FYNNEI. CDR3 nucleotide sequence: TGTGCCAGCAGCGCACGAGCGGGAATCACAGATACGCAGTATTTT. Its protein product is CASSARAGITDTQYF.

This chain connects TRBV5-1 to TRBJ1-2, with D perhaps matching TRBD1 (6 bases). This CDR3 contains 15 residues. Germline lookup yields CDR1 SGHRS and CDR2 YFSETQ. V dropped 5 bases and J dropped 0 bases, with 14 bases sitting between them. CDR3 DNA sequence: TGCGCCAGCAGACCAACGACAGGAACTAACTATGGCTACACCTTC. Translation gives CASRPTTGTNYGYTF.

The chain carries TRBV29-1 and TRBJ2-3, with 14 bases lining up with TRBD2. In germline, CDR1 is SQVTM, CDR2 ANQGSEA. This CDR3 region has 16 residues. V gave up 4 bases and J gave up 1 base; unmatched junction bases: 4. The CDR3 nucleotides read TGCAGCGTTGGGGGACTAGCGGGAGTGGGCACAGATACGCAGTATTTT. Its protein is CSVGGLAGVGTDTQYF.

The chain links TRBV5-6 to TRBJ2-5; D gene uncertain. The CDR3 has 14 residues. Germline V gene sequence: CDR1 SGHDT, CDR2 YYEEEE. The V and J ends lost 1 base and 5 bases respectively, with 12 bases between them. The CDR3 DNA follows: TGTGCCAGCAGCTTGAGGGCAGGCATGGAGACCCAGTACTTC. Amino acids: CASSLRAGMETQYF.

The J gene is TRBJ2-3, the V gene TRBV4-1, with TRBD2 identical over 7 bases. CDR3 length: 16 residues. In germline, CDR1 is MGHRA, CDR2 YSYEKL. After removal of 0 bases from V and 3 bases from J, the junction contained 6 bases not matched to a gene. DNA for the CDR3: TGCGCCAGCAGCCAAGATACGGGGGGAAGGACAGATACGCAGTATTTT. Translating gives CASSQDTGGRTDTQYF.